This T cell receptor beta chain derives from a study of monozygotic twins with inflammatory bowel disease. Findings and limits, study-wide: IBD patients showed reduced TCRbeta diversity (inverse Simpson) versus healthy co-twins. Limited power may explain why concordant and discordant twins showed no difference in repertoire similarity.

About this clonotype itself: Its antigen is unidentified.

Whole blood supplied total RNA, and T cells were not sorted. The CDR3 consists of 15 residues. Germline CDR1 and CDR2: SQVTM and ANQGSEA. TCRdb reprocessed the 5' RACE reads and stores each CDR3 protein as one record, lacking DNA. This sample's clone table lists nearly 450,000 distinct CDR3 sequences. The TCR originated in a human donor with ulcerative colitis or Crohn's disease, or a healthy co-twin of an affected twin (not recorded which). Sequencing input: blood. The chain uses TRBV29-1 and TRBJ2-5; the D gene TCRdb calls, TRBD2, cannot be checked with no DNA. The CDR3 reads CSVLRAGVFLETQYF.